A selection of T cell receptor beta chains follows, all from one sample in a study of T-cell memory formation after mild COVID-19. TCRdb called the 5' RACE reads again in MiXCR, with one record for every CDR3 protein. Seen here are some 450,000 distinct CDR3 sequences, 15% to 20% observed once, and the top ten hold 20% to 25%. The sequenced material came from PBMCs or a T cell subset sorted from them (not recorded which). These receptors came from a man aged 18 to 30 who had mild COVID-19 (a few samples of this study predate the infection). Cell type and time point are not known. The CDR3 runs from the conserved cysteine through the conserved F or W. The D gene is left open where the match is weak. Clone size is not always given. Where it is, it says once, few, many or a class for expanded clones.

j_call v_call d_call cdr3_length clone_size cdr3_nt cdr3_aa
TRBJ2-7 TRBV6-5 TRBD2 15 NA TGTGCCAGCAGTACGACTAGCGGGGACGCCTACGAGCAGTACTTC CASSTTSGDAYEQYF
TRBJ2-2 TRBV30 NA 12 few TGTGCCTGGAGTGTAGGAAACGGGGAGCTGTTTTTT CAWSVGNGELFF
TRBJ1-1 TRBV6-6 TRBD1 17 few TGTGCCAGCAGCGCGACAGGGAGGGTAACCTTGAACACTGAAGCTTTCTTT CASSATGRVTLNTEAFF
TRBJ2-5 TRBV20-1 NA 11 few TGCAGTGCCACACTAGGGGAGACCCAGTACTTC CSATLGETQYF
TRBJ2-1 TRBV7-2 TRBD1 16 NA TGTGCCAGCAGCTTAGTAGTAGGGCAGGGGGTAAATGAGCAGTTCTTC CASSLVVGQGVNEQFF
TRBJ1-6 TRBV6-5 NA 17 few TGTGCCAGCAGTCCCCCCCGACAGCTCTCCTATAATTCACCCCTCCACTTT CASSPPRQLSYNSPLHF
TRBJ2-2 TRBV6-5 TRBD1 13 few TGTGCCAGCAGCTATTCCGGGACAGGGGCAATGTTTTTT CASSYSGTGAMFF
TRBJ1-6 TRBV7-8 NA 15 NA TGTGCCAGCAGCTTGCCGGGCGGGGCGGGAACACCCCTCCACTTT CASSLPGGAGTPLHF
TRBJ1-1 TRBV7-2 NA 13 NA TGTGCCAGCAGCGGGGGTGCAGGGAGGGAAGCTTTCTTT CASSGGAGREAFF
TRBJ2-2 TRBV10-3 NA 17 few TGTGCCATCAGTGAGTTAGGGCAGGGGACGAACACCGGGGAGCTGTTTTTT CAISELGQGTNTGELFF
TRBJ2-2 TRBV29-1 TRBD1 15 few TGCAGCGTTATGGGGGACAGGGGGTCCACCGGGGAGCTGTTTTTT CSVMGDRGSTGELFF
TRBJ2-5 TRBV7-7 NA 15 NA TGTGCTAGCAGCTTAACGGGGATACTTCAAGAGACCCAGTACTTC CASSLTGILQETQYF
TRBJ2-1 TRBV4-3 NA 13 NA TGCGCCAGCAGCCAAGCCGTAGGGACTGAGCAGTTCTTC CASSQAVGTEQFF
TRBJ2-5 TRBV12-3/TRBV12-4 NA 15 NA TGTGCCAGCAGTTCCACGGGGTTAACTCAAGAGACCCAGTACTTC CASSSTGLTQETQYF
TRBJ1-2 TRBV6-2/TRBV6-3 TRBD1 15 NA TGTGCCAGCAGCGATGTGGGACAGGGGGCGTATGGCTACACCTTC CASSDVGQGAYGYTF
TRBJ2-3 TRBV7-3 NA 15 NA TGTGCCAGAAGCCCGGTACCCGGGGTGATGGATACGCAGTATTTT CARSPVPGVMDTQYF
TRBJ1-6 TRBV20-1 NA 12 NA TGCAGTGCTAGTCCAGATAATTCACCCCTCCACTTT CSASPDNSPLHF
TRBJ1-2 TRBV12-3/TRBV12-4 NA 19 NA TGTGCCAGCAGTTTGACTACTGGGGCAGGGGCCCTGGGGACCTATGGCTACACCTTC CASSLTTGAGALGTYGYTF
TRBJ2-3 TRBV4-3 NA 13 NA TGCGCCAGCAGCCACGACATAGGGAATACGCAGTATTTT CASSHDIGNTQYF
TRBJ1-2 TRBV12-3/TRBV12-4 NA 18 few TGTGCCAGCAGTCCACCCAACACAGTTGGGATGCAGGGTTATGGCTACACCTTC CASSPPNTVGMQGYGYTF
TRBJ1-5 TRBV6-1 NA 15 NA TGTGCCAGCAGCCGGACGGAGACGGGCAATCAGCCCCAGCATTTT CASSRTETGNQPQHF
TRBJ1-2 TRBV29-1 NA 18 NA TGCAGCGTTGAAGCCGAGCTGGGCTCGTCCGTTCCTAACTATGGCTACACCTTC CSVEAELGSSVPNYGYTF
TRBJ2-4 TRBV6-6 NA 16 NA TGTGCCAGCAGCACCCCTTCGGGGCTAGCCAAAAACATTCAGTACTTC CASSTPSGLAKNIQYF
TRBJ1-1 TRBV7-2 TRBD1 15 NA TGTGCCAGCAGCTTCATCTCAATACAGGGGAACGAAGCTTTCTTT CASSFISIQGNEAFF
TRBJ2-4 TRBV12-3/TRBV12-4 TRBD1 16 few TGTGCCAGCAGTTTAACGACAGGGTTAGCCAAAAACATTCAGTACTTC CASSLTTGLAKNIQYF
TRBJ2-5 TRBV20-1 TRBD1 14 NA TGCAGTGCCAGGACAGGGGGCGTACGAGAGACCCAGTACTTC CSARTGGVRETQYF
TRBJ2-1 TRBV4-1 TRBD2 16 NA TGCGCCAGCAGCCAAGAATCCCCTAGCGGGTACAATGAGCAGTTCTTC CASSQESPSGYNEQFF
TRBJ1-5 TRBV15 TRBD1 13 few TGTGCCACCAGCTTTCAGGGGGATCAGCCCCAGCATTTT CATSFQGDQPQHF
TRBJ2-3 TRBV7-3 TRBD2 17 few TGTGCCAGCAGCTTAGGCGGGGGAACATCGAGGACAGATACGCAGTATTTT CASSLGGGTSRTDTQYF
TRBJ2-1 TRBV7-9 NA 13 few TGTGCCAGCGTCGGCCTAGATAACCATGAGCAGTTCTTC CASVGLDNHEQFF
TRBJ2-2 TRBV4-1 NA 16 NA TGCGCCAGCAGAGGTGCTAACAGGGTGATCGCCGGGGAGCTGTTTTTT CASRGANRVIAGELFF
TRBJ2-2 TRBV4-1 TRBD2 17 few TGCGCCAGCAGCCAACCGGGACTAGCGGTCTACACCGGGGAGCTGTTTTTT CASSQPGLAVYTGELFF
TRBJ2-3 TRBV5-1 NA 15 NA TGCGCCAGCAGCCTACAGGGGAGGGAGCTAGATACGCAGTATTTT CASSLQGRELDTQYF
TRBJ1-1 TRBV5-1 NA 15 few TGCGCCAGCAGTTCCCAGGGAGGGAGCAACACTGAAGCTTTCTTT CASSSQGGSNTEAFF
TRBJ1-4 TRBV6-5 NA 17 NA TGTGCCAGCAGTTCACAGGGTTACCCCTCAACTAATGAAAAACTGTTTTTT CASSSQGYPSTNEKLFF
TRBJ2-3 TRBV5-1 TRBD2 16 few TGCGCCAGCAGCTCGACTCAGCGGGGGACCACAGATACGCAGTATTTT CASSSTQRGTTDTQYF
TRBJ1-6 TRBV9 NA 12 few TGTGCCAGCAGCGTAGCCGATTCACCCCTCCACTTT CASSVADSPLHF
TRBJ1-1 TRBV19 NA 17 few TGTGCCAGTAGCTTCCTGGATGGGGCGAGGGCGGACACTGAAGCTTTCTTT CASSFLDGARADTEAFF
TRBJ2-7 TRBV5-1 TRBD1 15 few TGCGCCAGCAGTCCGGGGTGGACAGGATCCTACGAGCAGTACTTC CASSPGWTGSYEQYF
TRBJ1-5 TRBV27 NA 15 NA TGTGCCAGCAGTGCGGCCGACGGACTAAATCAGCCCCAGCATTTT CASSAADGLNQPQHF
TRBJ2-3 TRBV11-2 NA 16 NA TGTGCCAGCAGCCTGATGGGGGGACCAGGCACAGATACGCAGTATTTT CASSLMGGPGTDTQYF
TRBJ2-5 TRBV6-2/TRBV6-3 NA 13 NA TGTGCCAGCAGTTACCCCCCGCTGAGGACCCAGTACTTC CASSYPPLRTQYF
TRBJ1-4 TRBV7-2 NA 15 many TGTGCCAGCAGCTTCATTGGAGGCGGGAATGAAAAACTGTTTTTT CASSFIGGGNEKLFF
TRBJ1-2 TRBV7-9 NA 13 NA TGTGCCAGCAGCTTAGCGGGGGGCAATGGCTACACCTTC CASSLAGGNGYTF
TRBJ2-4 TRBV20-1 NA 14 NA TGCAGTGCTAGCCATAACCTAGCCAAAAACATTCAGTACTTC CSASHNLAKNIQYF
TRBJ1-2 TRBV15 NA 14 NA TGTGCCACCAGCAGAGGTGCGGGGAAGGGTGGCTACACCTTC CATSRGAGKGGYTF
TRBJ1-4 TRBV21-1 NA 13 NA TGTGCCAGCAGCAAACAGGGACTTAAAAAACTGTTTTTT CASSKQGLKKLFF
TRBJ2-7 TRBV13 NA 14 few TGTGCCAGCAGCTCGACTAGAGCGCCGGACGAGCAGTACTTC CASSSTRAPDEQYF
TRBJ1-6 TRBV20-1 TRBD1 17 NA TGCAGTGCTTCCGGGACAGCGCCATTGTCCTATAATTCACCCCTCCACTTT CSASGTAPLSYNSPLHF
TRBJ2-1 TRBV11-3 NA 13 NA TGTGCCAGCAGCCCACCACAGGGAAATGAGCAGTTCTTC CASSPPQGNEQFF
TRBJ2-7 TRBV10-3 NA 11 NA TGTGCCATCAGTGATCAGAACGAGCAGTACTTC CAISDQNEQYF
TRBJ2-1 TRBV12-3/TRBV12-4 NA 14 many TGTGCCAGCAGCACAGAGAGCTCCTACAATGAGCAGTTCTTC CASSTESSYNEQFF
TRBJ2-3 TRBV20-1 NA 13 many TGCAGTGCTAGTCGGCCGGGGGAGGATACGCAGTATTTT CSASRPGEDTQYF
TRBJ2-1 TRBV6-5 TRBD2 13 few TGTGCCAGCAGTTCCCAGGGCGGGGGGTGGCAGTTCTTC CASSSQGGGWQFF
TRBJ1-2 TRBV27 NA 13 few TGTGCCAGCAGAGCAGACAGATACTATGGCTACACCTTC CASRADRYYGYTF
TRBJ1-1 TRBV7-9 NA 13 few TGTGCCTCCCACCTAGGGGAGGGCACTGAAGCTTTCTTT CASHLGEGTEAFF
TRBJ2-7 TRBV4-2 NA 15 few TGTGCCAGCAGCCAAGAAGAGGGCGGTACCTACGAGCAGTACTTC CASSQEEGGTYEQYF
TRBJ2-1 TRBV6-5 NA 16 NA TGTGCCAGCAGTTACGAACCGGGACTGGGCGTTGATGAGCAGTTCTTC CASSYEPGLGVDEQFF
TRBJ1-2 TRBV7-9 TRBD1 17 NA TGTGCCAGCAGCGACGAGCTTGGACAGGCGATCAACTATGGCTACACCTTC CASSDELGQAINYGYTF
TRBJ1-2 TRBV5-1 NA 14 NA TGCGCCAGCAGCTTGGCCTCGGGTCCTGGTGGCTACACCTTC CASSLASGPGGYTF